This is a list of T cell receptor beta chains from one sample in a study of T cell changes during pregnancy in multiple sclerosis. Method: immunoSEQ multiplex PCR; TCRdb's copy keeps in-frame clones and lacks some. The sample includes 72,000 or so clones, 90% to 95% of them seen just once. The source material was peripheral blood, sampled in the second trimester of pregnancy. These receptors came from a female donor with multiple sclerosis, enrolled in a pregnancy study. CDR3s include the opening cysteine and the closing phenylalanine or tryptophan. The order of the fields is clone size, J gene, D gene, V gene, CDR3 protein, CDR3 DNA. D genes are given only for firm matches. The size field is filled for only some rows; it gives once, few, many or a size class.

abundance: -
j_gene: TRBJ1-5
d_gene: TRBD1
v_gene: TRBV6-4
CDR3aa: CASSQGVNQPQHF
CDR3nt: TGTGCCAGCAGCCAGGGGGTCAATCAGCCCCAGCATTTT

abundance: -
j_gene: TRBJ2-7
d_gene: TRBD1
v_gene: TRBV5-4
CDR3aa: CASSPRRQGAREQYF
CDR3nt: TGTGCCAGCAGCCCCCGGAGACAGGGGGCAAGGGAGCAGTACTTC

abundance: -
j_gene: TRBJ2-1
d_gene: TRBD2
v_gene: TRBV10-3
CDR3aa: CATRVAGAYNEQFF
CDR3nt: TGTGCCACCAGGGTAGCGGGGGCCTACAATGAGCAGTTCTTC

abundance: -
j_gene: TRBJ1-2
d_gene: TRBD1
v_gene: TRBV7-9
CDR3aa: CASSLIRAGGDYGYTF
CDR3nt: TGTGCCAGCAGCTTAATTAGGGCAGGGGGCGACTATGGCTACACCTTC

abundance: -
j_gene: TRBJ1-6
d_gene: -
v_gene: TRBV7-9
CDR3aa: CASRSLRTDRNSPLHF
CDR3nt: TGTGCCAGCAGGTCCCTCCGGACAGATAGAAATTCACCCCTCCACTTT

abundance: -
j_gene: TRBJ2-1
d_gene: TRBD2
v_gene: TRBV9
CDR3aa: CASSVESGGYNEQFF
CDR3nt: TGTGCCAGCAGCGTAGAAAGCGGGGGTTACAATGAGCAGTTCTTC

abundance: -
j_gene: TRBJ2-3
d_gene: -
v_gene: TRBV7-2
CDR3aa: CASSFSTDTQYF
CDR3nt: TGTGCCAGCAGCTTCAGTACAGATACGCAGTATTTT

abundance: -
j_gene: TRBJ1-2
d_gene: -
v_gene: TRBV2
CDR3aa: CASSEEGQESF
CDR3nt: TGTGCCAGCAGTGAAGAGGGGCAGGAGAGCTTC

abundance: -
j_gene: TRBJ2-7
d_gene: TRBD1
v_gene: TRBV5-5
CDR3aa: CASSYGTATYEQYF
CDR3nt: TGTGCCAGCAGCTATGGGACAGCCACCTACGAGCAGTACTTC

abundance: -
j_gene: TRBJ1-2
d_gene: TRBD1
v_gene: TRBV20-1
CDR3aa: CSARQGYGYTF
CDR3nt: TGCAGTGCTCGACAGGGGTATGGCTACACCTTC

abundance: -
j_gene: TRBJ2-7
d_gene: TRBD1
v_gene: TRBV4-1
CDR3aa: CASSPGQGSYEQYF
CDR3nt: TGCGCCAGCAGCCCCGGACAGGGATCCTACGAGCAGTACTTC

abundance: -
j_gene: TRBJ1-4
d_gene: -
v_gene: TRBV13
CDR3aa: CASERWGGEKLFF
CDR3nt: TGTGCCAGCGAGAGGTGGGGGGGTGAAAAACTGTTTTTT

abundance: -
j_gene: TRBJ2-3
d_gene: TRBD2
v_gene: TRBV11-3
CDR3aa: CASSLGGVSGSPYTDTQYF
CDR3nt: TGTGCCAGCAGCTTAGGTGGTGTTAGCGGGAGCCCCTACACAGATACGCAGTATTTT

abundance: -
j_gene: TRBJ1-1
d_gene: -
v_gene: TRBV11-2
CDR3aa: CASSSMSTGMAFF
CDR3nt: TGTGCCAGCAGCTCCATGTCGACAGGTATGGCTTTCTTT

abundance: -
j_gene: TRBJ2-3
d_gene: TRBD2
v_gene: TRBV7-6
CDR3aa: CASSPSGGGTDTQYF
CDR3nt: TGTGCCAGCAGCCCAAGCGGGGGGGGCACAGATACGCAGTATTTT

abundance: -
j_gene: TRBJ2-1
d_gene: TRBD2
v_gene: TRBV13
CDR3aa: CASAASGGQFNEQFF
CDR3nt: TGTGCCAGCGCAGCCTCGGGGGGGCAATTCAATGAGCAGTTCTTC

abundance: -
j_gene: TRBJ1-2
d_gene: TRBD1
v_gene: TRBV2
CDR3aa: CASSEATGGRRPNYGYTF
CDR3nt: TGTGCCAGCAGTGAAGCCACAGGGGGCAGACGCCCTAACTATGGCTACACCTTC

abundance: -
j_gene: TRBJ1-2
d_gene: -
v_gene: TRBV6-1
CDR3aa: CASSETHRSYGYTF
CDR3nt: TGTGCCAGCAGTGAAACCCACAGGTCCTATGGCTACACCTTC

abundance: -
j_gene: TRBJ2-1
d_gene: -
v_gene: TRBV4-1
CDR3aa: CASSQDLPDEQFF
CDR3nt: TGCGCCAGCAGCCAAGACCTACCGGATGAGCAGTTCTTC

abundance: -
j_gene: TRBJ2-2
d_gene: -
v_gene: TRBV10-1
CDR3aa: CASSDSFTGELFF
CDR3nt: TGCGCCAGCAGTGACTCTTTTACCGGGGAGCTGTTTTTT

abundance: -
j_gene: TRBJ2-1
d_gene: TRBD1
v_gene: TRBV5-1
CDR3aa: CASSVYDREISDEQFF
CDR3nt: TGCGCCAGCAGCGTCTACGACAGGGAGATATCTGATGAGCAGTTCTTC

abundance: -
j_gene: TRBJ1-2
d_gene: -
v_gene: TRBV2
CDR3aa: CASSGGVEGYGYTF
CDR3nt: TGTGCCAGCAGTGGAGGGGTGGAGGGCTATGGCTACACCTTC

abundance: -
j_gene: TRBJ2-1
d_gene: TRBD1
v_gene: TRBV9
CDR3aa: CASSPRLTGGGNEQFF
CDR3nt: TGTGCCAGCAGCCCTAGATTGACAGGGGGAGGAAATGAGCAGTTCTTC

abundance: -
j_gene: TRBJ2-3
d_gene: -
v_gene: TRBV19
CDR3aa: CASSSLRGTQYF
CDR3nt: TGTGCCAGTAGTTCTCTCCGCGGTACGCAGTATTTT

abundance: -
j_gene: TRBJ2-7
d_gene: TRBD2
v_gene: TRBV5-1
CDR3aa: CASSLVLAGAFYEQYF
CDR3nt: TGCGCCAGCAGCTTGGTTCTAGCGGGAGCCTTCTACGAGCAGTACTTC

abundance: -
j_gene: TRBJ2-3
d_gene: -
v_gene: TRBV11-3
CDR3aa: CASSSRSEHTDTQYF
CDR3nt: TGTGCCAGCAGCTCCAGATCTGAACACACAGATACGCAGTATTTT

abundance: -
j_gene: TRBJ2-3
d_gene: TRBD2
v_gene: TRBV19
CDR3aa: CASSIDAPGGDTQYF
CDR3nt: TGTGCCAGTAGTATAGATGCCCCGGGAGGGGATACGCAGTATTTT

abundance: -
j_gene: TRBJ1-1
d_gene: TRBD1
v_gene: TRBV2
CDR3aa: CASSSTGFDTEAFF
CDR3nt: TGTGCCAGCAGCTCGACAGGGTTCGACACTGAAGCTTTCTTT

abundance: -
j_gene: TRBJ1-1
d_gene: -
v_gene: TRBV2
CDR3aa: CASSARIGAGVTEAFF
CDR3nt: TGTGCCAGCAGTGCGAGGATAGGGGCTGGGGTCACTGAAGCTTTCTTT

abundance: -
j_gene: TRBJ2-1
d_gene: -
v_gene: TRBV5-4
CDR3aa: CASSSWTPNEQFF
CDR3nt: TGTGCCAGCAGCTCATGGACTCCCAATGAGCAGTTCTTC

abundance: -
j_gene: TRBJ2-3
d_gene: TRBD2
v_gene: TRBV7-8
CDR3aa: CASSLVMRGGGAADTQYF
CDR3nt: TGTGCCAGCAGCTTAGTGATGAGGGGCGGGGGGGCGGCAGATACGCAGTATTTT

abundance: -
j_gene: TRBJ1-5
d_gene: TRBD1
v_gene: TRBV6-1
CDR3aa: CASRTGDGNQPQHF
CDR3nt: TGTGCCAGCAGGACAGGGGATGGGAATCAGCCCCAGCATTTT

abundance: -
j_gene: TRBJ2-3
d_gene: TRBD2
v_gene: TRBV27
CDR3aa: CASSLGNGLAGPNTDTQYF
CDR3nt: TGTGCCAGCAGTTTAGGGAACGGGCTAGCGGGGCCGAACACAGATACGCAGTATTTT

abundance: -
j_gene: TRBJ1-2
d_gene: -
v_gene: TRBV6-6
CDR3aa: CASSSRGDFYGYTF
CDR3nt: TGTGCCAGCAGTTCGCGGGGGGACTTCTATGGCTACACCTTC

abundance: -
j_gene: TRBJ2-7
d_gene: -
v_gene: TRBV5-1
CDR3aa: CASSLLSRPGDEQYF
CDR3nt: TGCGCCAGCAGCTTATTGTCCAGACCCGGGGACGAGCAGTACTTC

abundance: -
j_gene: TRBJ2-7
d_gene: TRBD1
v_gene: TRBV10-1
CDR3aa: CATGTGIAQYF
CDR3nt: TGCGCCACCGGGACAGGGATTGCGCAGTACTTC

abundance: -
j_gene: TRBJ2-5
d_gene: TRBD2
v_gene: TRBV2
CDR3aa: CAISDGGGDF
CDR3nt: TGTGCCATCTCTGACGGGGGGGGTGACTTC

abundance: -
j_gene: TRBJ1-1
d_gene: -
v_gene: TRBV5-6
CDR3aa: CASSLVAFGKNTEAFF
CDR3nt: TGTGCCAGCAGCTTGGTAGCTTTCGGGAAAAACACTGAAGCTTTCTTT

abundance: -
j_gene: TRBJ2-2
d_gene: -
v_gene: TRBV27
CDR3aa: CASSLFGGGGELFF
CDR3nt: TGTGCCAGCAGTTTATTTGGCGGAGGCGGGGAGCTGTTTTTT

abundance: -
j_gene: TRBJ2-7
d_gene: -
v_gene: TRBV6-5
CDR3aa: CASSQQGYEQYF
CDR3nt: TGTGCCAGCAGTCAACAGGGCTACGAGCAGTACTTC

abundance: -
j_gene: TRBJ1-6
d_gene: TRBD1
v_gene: TRBV18
CDR3aa: CASSSDRGDSPLHF
CDR3nt: TGTGCCAGCTCAAGCGACAGGGGTGATTCACCCCTCCACTTT

abundance: -
j_gene: TRBJ1-4
d_gene: TRBD1
v_gene: TRBV5-4
CDR3aa: CASSKGQGQPSNEKLFF
CDR3nt: TGTGCCAGCAGCAAGGGACAGGGTCAGCCTTCGAATGAAAAACTGTTTTTT

abundance: -
j_gene: TRBJ2-7
d_gene: -
v_gene: TRBV7-3
CDR3aa: CARAGDAGYF
CDR3nt: TGTGCCAGGGCCGGTGATGCGGGGTACTTC

abundance: -
j_gene: TRBJ1-5
d_gene: TRBD1
v_gene: TRBV19
CDR3aa: CASSRELQGYQPQHF
CDR3nt: TGTGCCAGTAGTAGGGAACTACAGGGGTATCAGCCCCAGCATTTT

abundance: -
j_gene: TRBJ2-7
d_gene: -
v_gene: TRBV5-6
CDR3aa: CASSFQGRDEQYF
CDR3nt: TGTGCCAGCAGCTTTCAGGGGAGGGACGAGCAGTACTTC

abundance: -
j_gene: TRBJ1-1
d_gene: -
v_gene: TRBV2
CDR3aa: CASEEGFLAFF
CDR3nt: TGTGCCAGCGAGGAGGGTTTCCTAGCTTTCTTT

abundance: -
j_gene: TRBJ2-3
d_gene: -
v_gene: TRBV5-4
CDR3aa: CASSSFTDTQYF
CDR3nt: TGTGCCAGCAGCTCATTCACAGATACGCAGTATTTT

abundance: -
j_gene: TRBJ2-7
d_gene: -
v_gene: TRBV30
CDR3aa: CAWSLRDYEQYF
CDR3nt: TGTGCCTGGAGTCTGAGGGACTACGAGCAGTACTTC

abundance: -
j_gene: TRBJ2-3
d_gene: TRBD2
v_gene: TRBV9
CDR3aa: CASSAGTSGGASDTQYF
CDR3nt: TGTGCCAGCAGCGCCGGTACTAGCGGGGGGGCGTCAGATACGCAGTATTTT

abundance: -
j_gene: TRBJ1-5
d_gene: TRBD1
v_gene: TRBV18
CDR3aa: CASSPDRVNQPQHF
CDR3nt: TGTGCCAGCTCACCAGACAGGGTCAATCAGCCCCAGCATTTT

abundance: once
j_gene: TRBJ2-7
d_gene: TRBD1
v_gene: TRBV9
CDR3aa: CASSVGTGEGSSYEQYF
CDR3nt: TGTGCCAGCAGCGTCGGGACAGGGGAGGGTAGCTCCTACGAGCAGTACTTC

abundance: -
j_gene: TRBJ2-1
d_gene: TRBD2
v_gene: TRBV10-1
CDR3aa: CASIRTSGRYNEQFF
CDR3nt: TGCGCCAGCATCCGGACTAGCGGGAGGTACAATGAGCAGTTCTTC

abundance: -
j_gene: TRBJ2-7
d_gene: -
v_gene: TRBV6-5
CDR3aa: CASSSLGQEASYF
CDR3nt: TGTGCCAGCAGTTCTCTCGGACAAGAAGCCTCCTACTTC